This TCR beta chain was recorded in a study of CD8+ T cells in alopecia areata (dated by TCRdb to 2016 to 2019). Background for the entire study: Treated patients were enrolled in an open-label pilot trial of oral tofacitinib, 5 to 10 mg twice daily, for moderate-to-severe alopecia areata. Tofacitinib was administered for 6 to 18 months, and 6 months of follow-up off drug were then conducted to assess delayed response and recurrence. In both human patients and the C3H/HeJ mouse model, the study applied high-throughput TCRbeta sequencing to look at T cell clonal expansion in alopecia areata. In humans, TCRbeta sequencing was performed on scalp tissue and on sorted CD4+ and CD8+ peripheral blood T cells from healthy controls and from patients with patchy or totalis/universalis alopecia areata. Patients on tofacitinib were biopsied at baseline and after 4 and 24 weeks of treatment, and several of the patients also had a later scalp biopsy. Scalp clonality was compared among normal scalp (n=4), patchy alopecia areata scalp (n=8), and alopecia totalis/universalis scalp (n=8). RNA came from the PAXgene miRNA kit for fixed scalp, the miRNeasy kit for PBMCs, and the RNeasy kit for mouse skin. Amplification of TCRbeta CDR3 regions was done by immunoSEQ multiplex PCR using 35 Vbeta forward primers and 13 Jbeta reverse primers. What the study reported, not specific to this receptor: Compared with normal scalp, lesional scalp, particularly in alopecia totalis/universalis, had higher clonality and more expanded CD8+ clones, which suggests antigenic drive. Unlike mouse skin, which is dominated by gammadelta T cells, normal human skin has resident alphabeta T cells that are also sequenced, and this complicates analysis of the scalp TCR repertoire. Shared TCR sequences between patients were less evident than in mice, which may be partly attributable to HLA diversity in the patient population.

Lesional scalp punch biopsies and peripheral blood were collected from alopecia areata patients. Scalp biopsies from humans were placed right away in PAXgene tissue containers for fixation. Trimming takes 4 bases off V and 4 bases off J; junction bases not matched to a gene: 3. Including cysteine and phenylalanine, the CDR3 has 13 amino acids. The read is trimmed to its CDR3 DNA, 39 bases read in frame from base 1. The germline V gene gives CDR1 as KGHSH and CDR2 as LQKENI. In regard to this clone: Which antigen it targets is not known. Per-base qualities were not stored, and no clone one base away is much larger.

The method was the immunoSEQ multiplex PCR assay. To provide template for TCR sequencing, every sample had RNA extracted and reverse transcribed into cDNA. SuperScript III was used to make first-strand cDNA, primed with a 2:1 mix of oligo-dT and random hexamers. A synthetic immune receptor repertoire was used to gauge amplification bias, and whatever bias remained was removed computationally. Processing in the source paper ran as follows. Raw reads were preprocessed to remove errors, and CDR3 was defined by IMGT conventions from the conserved cysteine to phenylalanine. Clonality was computed as 1 minus the Shannon entropy, with the entropy normalized by log2 of the number of productive unique TCRs. Scalp TCRbeta sequences were cross-referenced with sorted blood CD4 and CD8 repertoires so that the CD4 or CD8 identity of scalp clones could be inferred. Not all clones reach the TCRdb copy of this immuneACCESS table, which keeps in-frame sequences only. Checked studies attribute under half of the gap to unresolved V genes and leave the rest unexplained. V and J calls and clone size are as listed in that table; D and trimming were resolved from the DNA. In all, the sample holds around 12,000 clones, and 60% of those were seen once. Of the sample, 20% to 25% is held by the ten largest clones.

Sequencing input: skin. This TCR was sampled from a human donor with alopecia areata. The receptor chain draws on TRBV18 and TRBJ2-5, with 7 middle bases fitting TRBD1. The sequence in DNA is TGTGCCAGCTCACAGGGGGCAGGAGAGACCCAGTACTTC. The translation is CASSQGAGETQYF.